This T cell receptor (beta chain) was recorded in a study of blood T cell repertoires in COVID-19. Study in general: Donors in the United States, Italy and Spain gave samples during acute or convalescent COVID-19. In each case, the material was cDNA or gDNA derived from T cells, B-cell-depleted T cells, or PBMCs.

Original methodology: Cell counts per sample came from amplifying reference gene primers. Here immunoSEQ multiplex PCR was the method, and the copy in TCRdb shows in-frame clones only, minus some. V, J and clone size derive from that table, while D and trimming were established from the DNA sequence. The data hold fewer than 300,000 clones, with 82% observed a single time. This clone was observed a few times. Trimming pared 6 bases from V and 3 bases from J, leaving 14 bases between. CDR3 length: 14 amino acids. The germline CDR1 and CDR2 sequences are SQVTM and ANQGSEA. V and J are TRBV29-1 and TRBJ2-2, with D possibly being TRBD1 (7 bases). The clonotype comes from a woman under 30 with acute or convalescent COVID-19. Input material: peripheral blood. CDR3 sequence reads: CSVAGQSYTGELFF. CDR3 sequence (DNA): TGCAGCGTCGCGGGACAGTCGTACACCGGGGAGCTGTTTTTT.